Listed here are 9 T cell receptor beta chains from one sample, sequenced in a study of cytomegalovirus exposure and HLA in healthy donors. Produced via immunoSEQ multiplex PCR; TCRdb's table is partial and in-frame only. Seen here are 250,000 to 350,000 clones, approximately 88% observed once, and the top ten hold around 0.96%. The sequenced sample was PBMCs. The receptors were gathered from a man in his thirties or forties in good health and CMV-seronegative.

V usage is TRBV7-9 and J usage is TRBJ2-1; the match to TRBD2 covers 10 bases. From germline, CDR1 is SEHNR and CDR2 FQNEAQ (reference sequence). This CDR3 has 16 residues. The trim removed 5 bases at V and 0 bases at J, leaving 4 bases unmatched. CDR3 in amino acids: CASSRTSGSSYNEQFF. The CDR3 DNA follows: TGTGCCAGCAGCAGGACTAGCGGAAGCTCCTACAATGAGCAGTTCTTC.

The CDR3 here is CASSLESGGEEAFF. The CDR3 DNA reads TGTGCCAGCAGCTTAGAGTCAGGGGGCGAAGAAGCTTTCTTT. V gene TRBV11-2 combines with J gene TRBJ1-1, with 8 bases matching TRBD1. The junction had 5 bases not matched to a gene; V was cut back by 0 bases and J by 8 bases. This CDR3 is built from 14 residues. The germline gives CDR1 SGHAT, CDR2 FQNNGV.

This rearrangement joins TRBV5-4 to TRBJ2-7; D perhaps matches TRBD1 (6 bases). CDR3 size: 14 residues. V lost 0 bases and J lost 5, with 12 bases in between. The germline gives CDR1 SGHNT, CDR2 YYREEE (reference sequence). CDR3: CASSLDRDTDEQYF. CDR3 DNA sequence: TGTGCCAGCAGCTTGGATAGGGACACCGACGAGCAGTACTTC.

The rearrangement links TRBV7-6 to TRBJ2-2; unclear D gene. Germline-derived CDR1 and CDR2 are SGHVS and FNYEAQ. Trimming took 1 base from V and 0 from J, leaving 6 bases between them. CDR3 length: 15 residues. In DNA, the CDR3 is TGTGCCAGCAGCTTAGGGCTCACGAACACCGGGGAGCTGTTTTTT. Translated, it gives CASSLGLTNTGELFF.

This CDR3 reads CASSVGTLYGDGYTF. CDR3 nucleotides: TGTGCCAGCAGTGTGGGGACATTATATGGGGATGGCTACACCTTC. The chain links TRBV6-1 to TRBJ1-2, with D perhaps matching TRBD1 (6 bases). The CDR3 is 15 amino acids. V lost 4 bases and J 6 bases, leaving 18 bases between the germline ends. The germline V gene has CDR1 MNHNS and CDR2 SASEGT.

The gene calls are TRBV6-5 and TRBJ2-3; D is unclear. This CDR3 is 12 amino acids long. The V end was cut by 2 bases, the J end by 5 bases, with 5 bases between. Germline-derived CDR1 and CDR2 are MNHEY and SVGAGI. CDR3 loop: CASSYRVDTQYF. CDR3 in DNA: TGTGCCAGCAGTTACCGGGTAGATACGCAGTATTTT.

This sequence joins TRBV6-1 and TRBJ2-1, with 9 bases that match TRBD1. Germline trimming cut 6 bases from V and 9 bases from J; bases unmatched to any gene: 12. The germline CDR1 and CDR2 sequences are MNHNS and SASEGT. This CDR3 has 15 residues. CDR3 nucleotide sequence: TGTGCCAGCAGACAGGCACAGGGGGCTCATGGTGAGCAGTTCTTC. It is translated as CASRQAQGAHGEQFF.

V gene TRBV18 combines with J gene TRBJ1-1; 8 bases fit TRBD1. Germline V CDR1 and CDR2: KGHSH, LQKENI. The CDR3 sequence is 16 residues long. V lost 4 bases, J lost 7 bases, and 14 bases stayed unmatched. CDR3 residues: CASSHLGQGGADEAFF. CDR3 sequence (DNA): TGTGCCAGCTCACACCTCGGACAGGGAGGGGCGGATGAAGCTTTCTTT. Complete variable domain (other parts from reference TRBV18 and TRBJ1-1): NAGVMQNPRHLVRRRGQEARLRCSPMKGHSHVYWYRQLPEEGLKFMVYLQKENIIDESGMPKERFSAEFPKEGPSILRIQQVVRGDSAAYFCASSHLGQGGADEAFFGQGTRLTVV.

CDR3 protein: CARSPGMRNSPLHF. Written as DNA, the CDR3 is TGTGCCAGAAGCCCAGGGATGCGTAATTCACCCCTCCACTTT. V gene TRBV7-5 combines with J gene TRBJ1-6; the listed D gene, TRBD1, was not tested against the DNA. TRBV7-5 is deemed a pseudogene. The CDR3 runs to 14 residues.